Presented here are 26 T cell receptor beta chains from one specimen sequenced in a study of early T cells in non-severe SARS-CoV-2 infection. TCRdb reprocessed the 5' RACE reads with MiXCR, giving one entry per CDR3 protein. The sample lists roughly 80,000 distinct CDR3 sequences, more than 7.5% seen once, with more than 4.5% in the top ten. Input material: whole blood. These receptors all stem from an adult who was a healthcare worker with PCR-confirmed SARS-CoV-2 infection or an uninfected control (not recorded which).

J is TRBJ2-7 and V is TRBV5-4, with 11 bases fitting TRBD2. Germline trimming cut 4 bases from V and 0 bases from J; bases unmatched to any gene: 9. The CDR3 loop spans 17 amino acids. Germline CDR1 reads SGHNT; CDR2 reads YYREEE (reference sequence). The CDR3 protein is CASSQGLADYSSYEQYF. The CDR3 DNA reads as TGTGCCAGCAGCCAGGGACTAGCGGACTATAGCTCCTACGAGCAGTACTTC.

V and J are TRBV12-3 or TRBV12-4 and TRBJ1-1; D unclear. The CDR3 length is 16 residues. Trimming removed 4 bases from V and 0 bases from J, with 15 bases in between. The CDR3 DNA reads TGTGCCAGCAGTTGGTGGGGTAACGTCGTGAACACTGAAGCTTTCTTT. Its protein is CASSWWGNVVNTEAFF.

This clonotype has ten or more counts. The CDR3 nucleotides read TGTGCCAGCAGCGTAGTTTCGGGGACCGATACGCAGTATTTT. It yields the protein CASSVVSGTDTQYF. The chain uses TRBV9 and TRBJ2-3, with D tentatively TRBD1 or TRBD2 (5 bases each). Germline-derived CDR1 and CDR2 are SGDLS and YYNGEE. Trimming stripped 0 bases from V and 6 bases from J, with 11 bases between. This CDR3 is built from 14 residues. The whole variable domain, filled in from reference TRBV9 and TRBJ2-3, reads DSGVTQTPKHLITATGQRVTLRCSPRSGDLSVYWYQQSLDQGLQFLIQYYNGEERAKGNILERFSAQQFPDLHSELNLSSLELGDSALYFCASSVVSGTDTQYFGPGTRLTVL.

This clonotype turned up a few times. The chain uses TRBV5-1 and TRBJ2-2; D may be TRBD2 (5 bases). This CDR3 is built from 16 residues. In germline, CDR1 is SGHRS, CDR2 YFSETQ. V gave up 3 bases and J gave up 7 bases, with 19 bases separating them. In nucleotides, the CDR3 is TGCGCCAGCAGCTCGTCTGGGCGAATAAGCGGCGGGGAGCTGTTTTTT. Amino acids: CASSSSGRISGGELFF.

Many counts were recorded for this clonotype. The chain recombines TRBV6-1 with TRBJ2-6; D is unclear. The CDR3 totals 14 residues. V was trimmed by 3 bases and J by 2 bases, leaving 5 bases between them. CDR1 and CDR2 from the germline V gene are MNHNS and SASEGT. The CDR3 spells CASSDGPGANVLTF. CDR3 DNA: TGTGCCAGCAGTGACGGACCTGGGGCCAACGTCCTGACTTTC.

The rearrangement links TRBV28 to TRBJ2-7; the D gene is possibly TRBD2 (5 bases). The ends were cut back, 6 bases at V and 1 base at J, with 16 bases in the middle. Germline V gene data show CDR1 as MDHEN and CDR2 as SYDVKM. The CDR3 length is 15 residues. The CDR3 spells CASSTPGKGSYEQYF. For the CDR3, the DNA is TGTGCCAGCAGCACTCCGGGAAAGGGATCCTACGAGCAGTACTTC.

At least ten counts were recorded for this clonotype. This chain connects TRBV28 to TRBJ1-1, with TRBD1 as a possible D gene (6 bases). Germline V gene sequence: CDR1 MDHEN, CDR2 SYDVKM. CDR3 length equals 11 residues. Trimming shortened V by 6 bases and J by 9 bases, and 11 bases separated the two germline ends. The DNA of the CDR3 is TGTGCCAGCAGAGGACAGATTCAAGCTTTCTTT. It codes for CASRGQIQAFF.

This clonotype was seen only a few times. The chain joins TRBV28 to TRBJ2-3, with D hard to call. The CDR3 has 14 amino acids. Trimming shortened V by 4 bases and J by 5 bases, and 13 bases separated the two germline ends. CDR1 and CDR2 from the germline V gene are MDHEN and SYDVKM. The CDR3, as DNA: TGTGCCAGCAGTTCCTACGTAGTGGGAGATACGCAGTATTTT. Translating it yields CASSSYVVGDTQYF.

This clonotype has ten or more counts. The gene calls are TRBV12-3 or TRBV12-4 and TRBJ2-1; D call uncertain. The CDR3 sequence is 15 residues long. Trimming left V 4 bases short and J 6 bases short, with 16 bases between. DNA for the CDR3: TGTGCCAGCAGTTGGGCAATCATAGCCTCCAATGAGCAGTTCTTC. Its protein product is CASSWAIIASNEQFF.

Many counts were recorded for this clonotype. The chain recombines TRBV4-1 with TRBJ2-2; D uncertain. V dropped 3 bases and J dropped 1 base, with 18 bases sitting between them. The CDR3 sequence is 18 residues long. The germline V gene encodes CDR1 MGHRA and CDR2 YSYEKL. The CDR3 bases are TGCGCCAGCAGCCACCCCCGTGGAGACCAACAGAACACCGGGGAGCTGTTTTTT. Protein sequence: CASSHPRGDQQNTGELFF.

The rearrangement joins TRBV9 to TRBJ2-3; 7 nucleotides line up with TRBD2. Germline values: CDR1 SGDLS, CDR2 YYNGEE. This CDR3 has 14 residues. V trimming: 2 bases; J trimming: 2 bases; junction bases outside the gene matches: 2. The CDR3: CASSVGTTTDTQYF. The CDR3 coding sequence is TGTGCCAGCAGCGTCGGGACTACCACAGATACGCAGTATTTT.

This clonotype was counted many times. This chain links TRBV5-4 with TRBJ1-2, with a weak D call TRBD1 (5 bases). CDR1 is SGHNT and CDR2 is YYREEE in the germline V gene (reference sequence). The CDR3 runs to 15 residues. V was trimmed by 1 base and J by 4 bases, leaving 14 bases between them. CDR3 residues: CASSLTMQGGYGYTF. The CDR3 DNA is TGTGCCAGCAGCTTGACGATGCAGGGCGGCTATGGCTACACCTTC.

This sequence joins TRBV20-1 and TRBJ2-3; weak D call: TRBD2 (6 bases). The CDR3 has 17 amino acids. V gave up 4 bases and J gave up 2 bases, with 22 bases separating them. Germline values: CDR1 DFQATT, CDR2 SNEGSKA (reference sequence). Here the CDR3 reads CSATSYHLGGFTDTQYF. The CDR3 DNA is TGCAGTGCTACCTCATATCACCTCGGGGGTTTCACAGATACGCAGTATTTT.

This clonotype was detected many times. The gene calls are TRBV15 and TRBJ2-3; 7 positions agree with TRBD2. The CDR3 has 15 residues. Germline V CDR1 and CDR2: LNHNV, YYDKDF (reference sequence). Unmatched junction bases numbered 3, after V lost 1 base and J lost 2 bases. This chain's CDR3 is CATSRGLAHTDTQYF. The CDR3 nucleotides are TGTGCCACCAGCAGAGGACTAGCTCACACAGATACGCAGTATTTT.

This clonotype has a count of ten or more. The chain joins TRBV5-1 to TRBJ1-5; D gene unclear. CDR1 is SGHRS and CDR2 is YFSETQ in the germline V gene. V dropped 0 bases and J dropped 5 bases, with 9 bases sitting between them. The CDR3 contains 14 residues. The CDR3 loop is CASSLDDTHQPQHF. The DNA for the CDR3 is TGCGCCAGCAGCTTGGATGACACCCATCAGCCCCAGCATTTT. Combining the CDR3 with reference TRBV5-1 and TRBJ1-5 gives the whole variable domain KAGVTQTPRYLIKTRGQQVTLSCSPISGHRSVSWYQQTPGQGLQFLFEYFSETQRNKGNFPGRFSGRQFSNSRSEMNVSTLELGDSALYLCASSLDDTHQPQHFGDGTRLSIL.

The chain carries TRBV30 and TRBJ1-1, with D possibly matching TRBD1 (6 bases). The length of the CDR3 is 13 residues. Per germline, CDR1 GTSNPN and CDR2 SVGIG (reference sequence). V shed 4 bases and J shed 1 base, with 10 bases lying between them. The CDR3 is CAWTTQGNTEAFF. The CDR3 bases are TGTGCCTGGACCACACAGGGGAACACTGAAGCTTTCTTT. The full variable domain, completed using reference TRBV30 and TRBJ1-1, is SQTIHQWPATLVQPVGSPLSLECTVEGTSNPNLYWYRQAAGRGLQLLFYSVGIGQISSEVPQNLSASRPQDRQFILSSKKLLLSDSGFYLCAWTTQGNTEAFFGQGTRLTVV.

This clonotype was seen a few times. The rearrangement joins TRBV27 to TRBJ1-5; 7 nucleotides line up with TRBD1. CDR1 and CDR2 (germline): MNHEY, SMNVEV (reference sequence). The junction had 6 bases not matched to a gene; V was cut back by 0 bases and J by 7 bases. The CDR3 has 15 residues. This CDR3 reads CASSLSVDRRQPQHF. DNA for the CDR3: TGTGCCAGCAGTTTATCCGTGGACAGGCGCCAGCCCCAGCATTTT.

There are many counts of this clonotype. The chain combines TRBV5-4 with TRBJ2-7; 7 bases fit TRBD1. Germline assignment: CDR1 SGHNT and CDR2 YYREEE (reference sequence). The J segment lost 2 bases and the V segment lost 1 base, leaving 0 bases of the junction unmatched. The CDR3 spans 13 residues. The CDR3 reads CASSLTGAYEQYF. CDR3 nucleotides: TGTGCCAGCAGCTTGACAGGGGCCTACGAGCAGTACTTC.

This clonotype was seen a handful of times. The chain combines TRBV28 with TRBJ2-7; D gene uncertain. Germline V gives CDR1 MDHEN, CDR2 SYDVKM. The CDR3 totals 11 residues. DNA for the CDR3: TGTGGGGCCGGTTACCCCTACGAGCAGTACTTC. Translation gives CGAGYPYEQYF. The whole variable domain, filled in from reference TRBV28 and TRBJ2-7, reads DVKVTQSSRYLVKRTGEKVFLECVQDMDHENMFWYRQDPGLGLRLIYFSYDVKMKEKGDIPEGYSVSREKKERFSLILESASTNQTSMYLCGAGYPYEQYFGPGTRLTVT.

This clonotype was recorded many times. V usage is TRBV25-1 and J usage is TRBJ2-1, with TRBD2 matching 9 bases. The CDR3 is made up of 14 amino acids. CDR1 and CDR2 from the germline V gene are MGHDK and SYGVNS. V lost 7 bases, J lost 5 bases, and 6 bases stayed unmatched. The CDR3 loop is CASIAGGPNNEQFF. CDR3 DNA sequence: TGTGCCAGCATCGCGGGAGGGCCTAACAATGAGCAGTTCTTC.

This clonotype was recorded at least ten times. The chain links TRBV4-1 to TRBJ2-5, with 9 bases lining up with TRBD2. J was trimmed by 2 bases and V by 4 bases; bases with no gene match: 2. The CDR3 has 14 residues. CDR1 is MGHRA, CDR2 YSYEKL, per germline. The CDR3 DNA sequence: TGCGCCAGCAGCCTGGGACTAGCTCAAGAGACCCAGTACTTC. Its translation: CASSLGLAQETQYF.

This clonotype showed up just a few times. This sequence joins TRBV7-2 and TRBJ1-1; 11 bases match TRBD1. CDR1 and CDR2 from the germline V gene are SGHTA and FQGNSA. This CDR3 contains 15 residues. The trim removed 4 bases at V and 1 base at J, leaving 2 bases unmatched. Here the CDR3 reads CASSSGTGGNTEAFF. DNA for the CDR3: TGTGCCAGCAGCTCAGGGACAGGGGGGAACACTGAAGCTTTCTTT.

This clonotype was picked up many times. The CDR3 DNA follows: TGTGCCAGCAGCCAAGGAGGGGAGCTGTTTTTT. Amino acid sequence: CASSQGGELFF. V and J are TRBV3-1 and TRBJ2-2; D unresolved. The CDR3 is 11 residues long. Germline values: CDR1 LGHDT, CDR2 YNNKEL (reference sequence). Trimming left V 1 base short and J 8 bases short, with 2 bases between.

This clonotype has a count of ten or more. The genes are TRBV28 and TRBJ2-5; a weak D match, TRBD2 (5 bases). With 4 bases removed from V and 7 bases from J, the gap between germline ends came to 13 bases. The CDR3 runs 13 residues. The germline V gene encodes CDR1 MDHEN and CDR2 SYDVKM. The CDR3 DNA is TGTGCCAGCAGTTCCAGCGGAGCGAGGACCCAGTACTTC. The encoded protein is CASSSSGARTQYF.

Ten or more counts support this clonotype. CDR3: CASSLRGPYNEQFF. For the CDR3, the DNA is TGTGCCAGCAGCCTCAGGGGCCCCTACAATGAGCAGTTCTTC. The chain joins TRBV14 to TRBJ2-1, with D tentatively TRBD1 (6 bases). Trimming left V 4 bases short and J 2 bases short, with 9 bases between. The CDR3 extends over 14 amino acids. CDR1 and CDR2 from the germline V gene are SGHDN and FVKESK.

This clonotype was seen more than once but under ten times. V is TRBV27 and J is TRBJ1-6; the match to TRBD1 covers 9 bases. Germline values: CDR1 MNHEY, CDR2 SMNVEV (reference sequence). The trim removed 5 bases at V and 7 bases at J, leaving 3 bases unmatched. The CDR3 covers 14 residues. DNA of the CDR3: TGTGCCAGCAGTAGGGGACAGGGAAATTCACCCCTCCACTTT. This encodes CASSRGQGNSPLHF.